This T cell receptor (beta chain) was profiled in a study of blood T cell repertoires in COVID-19. Study-level background: Samples came from the United States, Italy and Spain, spanning acute and convalescent COVID-19. Sample material is recorded as cDNA or gDNA derived from T cells, B-cell-depleted T cells, or PBMCs.

Original handling: Researchers report that nucleated cell counts were estimated from reference gene primer amplification. The repertoire was sequenced with immunoSEQ multiplex PCR; TCRdb's copy has only in-frame clones and lacks some. V and J calls and clone size are as listed in that table; D and trimming were resolved from the DNA. The table records about 200,000 clones, around 90% of them present only once. Germline values: CDR1 SNHLY, CDR2 FYNNEI. The CDR3 extends over 15 amino acids. V gave up 7 bases and J gave up 9 bases, with 19 bases separating them. The receptor comes from a man aged 25 to 40 with acute or convalescent COVID-19. The sample taken for sequencing was peripheral blood. This chain links TRBV2 with TRBJ1-6; possibly TRBD1 for D (5 bases). DNA for the CDR3: TGTGCCAGCAAGGGGATTCGGGCAGAAGGTTCACCCCTCCACTTT. It encodes CASKGIRAEGSPLHF.